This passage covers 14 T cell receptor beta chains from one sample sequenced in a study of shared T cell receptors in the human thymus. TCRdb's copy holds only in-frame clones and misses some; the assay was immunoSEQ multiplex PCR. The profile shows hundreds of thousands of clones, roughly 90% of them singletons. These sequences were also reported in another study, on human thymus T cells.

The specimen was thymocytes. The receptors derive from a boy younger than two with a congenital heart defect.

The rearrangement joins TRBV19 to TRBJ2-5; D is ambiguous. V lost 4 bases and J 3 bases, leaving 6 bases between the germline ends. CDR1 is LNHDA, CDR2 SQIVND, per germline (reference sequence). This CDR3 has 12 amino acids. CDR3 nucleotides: TGTGCCAGTAGTAACCAGGAAGAGACCCAGTACTTC. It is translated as CASSNQEETQYF.

The CDR3 DNA reads as TGTGCCAGCAGCTCGCCCGGGACAGGGCAGTCTTACGAGCAGTACTTC. The encoded protein is CASSSPGTGQSYEQYF. The V gene is TRBV7-9, the J gene TRBJ2-7; 9 positions agree with TRBD1. After removal of 4 bases from V and 4 bases from J, the junction contained 11 bases not matched to a gene. The CDR3 spans 16 residues. Germline CDR1 reads SEHNR; CDR2 reads FQNEAQ (reference sequence). Supplemented by reference TRBV7-9 and TRBJ2-7, the full variable domain reads DTGVSQNPRHKITKRGQNVTFRCDPISEHNRLYWYRQTLGQGPEFLTYFQNEAQLEKSRLLSDRFSAERPKGSFSTLEIQRTEQGDSAMYLCASSSPGTGQSYEQYFGPGTRLTVT.

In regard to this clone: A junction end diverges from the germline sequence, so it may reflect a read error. CDR3 in DNA: TGTGCCAGTACCCCGGGACAGGGTCTTTTCTTC. Translation gives CASTPGQGLFF. This sequence joins TRBV19 and TRBJ1-2, with 9 bases lining up with TRBD1. The CDR3 loop spans 11 amino acids. The germline V gene encodes CDR1 LNHDA and CDR2 SQIVND (reference sequence).

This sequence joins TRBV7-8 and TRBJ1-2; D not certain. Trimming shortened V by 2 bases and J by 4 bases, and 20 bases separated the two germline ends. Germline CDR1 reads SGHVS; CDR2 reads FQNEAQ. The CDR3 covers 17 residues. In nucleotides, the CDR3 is TGTGCCAGCAGCTTACCCACGCGAGGCCGTCCGTTCTATGGCTACACCTTC. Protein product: CASSLPTRGRPFYGYTF.

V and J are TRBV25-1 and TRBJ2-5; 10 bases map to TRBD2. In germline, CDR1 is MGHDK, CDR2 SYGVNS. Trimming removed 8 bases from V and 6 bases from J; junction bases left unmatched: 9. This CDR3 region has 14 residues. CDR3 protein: CASEPLAGVKTQYF. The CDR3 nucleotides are TGTGCCAGCGAGCCCCTAGCGGGAGTAAAGACCCAGTACTTC.

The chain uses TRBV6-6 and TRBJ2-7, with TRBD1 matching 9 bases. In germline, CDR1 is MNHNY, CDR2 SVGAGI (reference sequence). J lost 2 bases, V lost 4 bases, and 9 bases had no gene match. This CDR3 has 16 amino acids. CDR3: CASSSEARTGAYEQYF. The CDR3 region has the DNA TGTGCCAGCAGTTCGGAAGCCAGGACAGGGGCCTACGAGCAGTACTTC.

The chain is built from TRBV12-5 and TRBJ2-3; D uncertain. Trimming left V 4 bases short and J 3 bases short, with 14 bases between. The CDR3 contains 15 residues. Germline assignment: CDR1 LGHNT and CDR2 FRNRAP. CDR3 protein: CASGSFSLVTDTQYF. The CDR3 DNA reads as TGTGCTAGTGGTTCGTTTAGCCTCGTGACAGATACGCAGTATTTT.

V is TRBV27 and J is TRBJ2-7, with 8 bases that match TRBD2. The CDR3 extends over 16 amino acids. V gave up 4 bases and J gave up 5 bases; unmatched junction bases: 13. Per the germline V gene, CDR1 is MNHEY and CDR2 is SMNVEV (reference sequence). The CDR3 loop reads CASSSLSGIVLDEQYF. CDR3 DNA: TGTGCCAGCAGTTCCCTTAGCGGGATCGTTCTAGACGAGCAGTACTTC.

The CDR3 reads CASSQDLGRVTYNEQFF. The DNA for the CDR3 is TGCGCCAGCAGCCAAGACCTAGGGAGGGTCACCTACAATGAGCAGTTCTTC. The chain is built from TRBV4-1 and TRBJ2-1; 7 nucleotides line up with TRBD2. Germline loops: CDR1 MGHRA, CDR2 YSYEKL. This CDR3 is built from 17 residues. The V segment lost 0 bases and the J segment 2 bases; nucleotides outside the gene matches: 7.

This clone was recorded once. The CDR3 reads CASSLDVASQEQYF. Written as DNA, the CDR3 is TGTGCCAGCAGCCTAGACGTGGCGAGTCAAGAGCAGTACTTC. This chain links TRBV6-6 with TRBJ2-7; D unclear. Germline loops: CDR1 MNHNY, CDR2 SVGAGI (reference sequence). The CDR3 is 14 residues long. V lost 6 bases and J lost 7, with 19 bases in between.

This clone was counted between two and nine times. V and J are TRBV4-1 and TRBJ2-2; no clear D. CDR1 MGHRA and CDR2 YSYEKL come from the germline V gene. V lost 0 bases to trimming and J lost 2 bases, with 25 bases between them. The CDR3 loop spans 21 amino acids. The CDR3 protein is CASSQESTLVARDLNTGELFF. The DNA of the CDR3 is TGCGCCAGCAGCCAAGAAAGTACCTTGGTGGCTAGAGACCTAAACACCGGGGAGCTGTTTTTT.

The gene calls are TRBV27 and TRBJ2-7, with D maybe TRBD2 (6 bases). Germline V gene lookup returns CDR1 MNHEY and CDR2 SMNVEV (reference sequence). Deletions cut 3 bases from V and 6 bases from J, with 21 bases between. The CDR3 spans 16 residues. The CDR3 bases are TGTGCCAGCAGTTTGGGAGCAGGGACTCCTCTTGGCGAGCAGTACTTC. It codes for CASSLGAGTPLGEQYF.

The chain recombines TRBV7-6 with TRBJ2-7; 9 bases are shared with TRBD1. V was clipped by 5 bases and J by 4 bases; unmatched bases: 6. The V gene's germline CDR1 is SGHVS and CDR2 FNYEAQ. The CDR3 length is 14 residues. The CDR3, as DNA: TGTGCCAGCAGCGCCCGACAGGGGGGGTACGAGCAGTACTTC. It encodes CASSARQGGYEQYF.

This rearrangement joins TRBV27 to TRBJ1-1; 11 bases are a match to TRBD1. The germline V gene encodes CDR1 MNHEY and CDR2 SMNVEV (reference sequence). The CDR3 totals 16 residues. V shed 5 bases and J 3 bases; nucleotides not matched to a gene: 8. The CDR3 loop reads CASSPGQGAGDTEAFF. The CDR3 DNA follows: TGTGCCAGCAGTCCAGGACAGGGGGCAGGAGACACTGAAGCTTTCTTT.